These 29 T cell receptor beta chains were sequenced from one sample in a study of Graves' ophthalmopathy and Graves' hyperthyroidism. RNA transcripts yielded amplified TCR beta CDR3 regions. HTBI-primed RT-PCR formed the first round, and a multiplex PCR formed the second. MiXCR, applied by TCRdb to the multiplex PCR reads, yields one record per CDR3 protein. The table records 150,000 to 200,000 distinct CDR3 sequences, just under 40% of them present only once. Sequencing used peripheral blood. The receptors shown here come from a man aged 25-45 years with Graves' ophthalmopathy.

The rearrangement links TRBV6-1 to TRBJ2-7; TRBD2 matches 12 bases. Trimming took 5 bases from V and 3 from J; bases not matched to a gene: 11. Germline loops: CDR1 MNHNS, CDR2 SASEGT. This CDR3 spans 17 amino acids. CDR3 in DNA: TGTGCCAGCAGTATCCTTCCGCGACTAGCGGGGGACTACGAGCAGTACTTC. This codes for CASSILPRLAGDYEQYF.

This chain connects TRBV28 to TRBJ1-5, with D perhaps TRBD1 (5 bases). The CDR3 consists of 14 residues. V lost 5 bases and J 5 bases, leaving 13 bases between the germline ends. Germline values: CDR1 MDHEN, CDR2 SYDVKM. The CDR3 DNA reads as TGTGCCAGCAGTCCAATCAGGGCCGATCAGCCCCAGCATTTT. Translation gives CASSPIRADQPQHF.

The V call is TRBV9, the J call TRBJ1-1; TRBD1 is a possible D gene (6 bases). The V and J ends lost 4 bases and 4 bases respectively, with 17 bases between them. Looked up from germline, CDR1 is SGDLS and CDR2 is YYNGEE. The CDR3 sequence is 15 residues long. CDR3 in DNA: TGTGCCAGCAGCCGCGGGGACATTCGGCGCACTGAAGCTTTCTTT. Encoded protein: CASSRGDIRRTEAFF. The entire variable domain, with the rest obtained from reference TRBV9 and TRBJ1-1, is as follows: DSGVTQTPKHLITATGQRVTLRCSPRSGDLSVYWYQQSLDQGLQFLIQYYNGEERAKGNILERFSAQQFPDLHSELNLSSLELGDSALYFCASSRGDIRRTEAFFGQGTRLTVV.

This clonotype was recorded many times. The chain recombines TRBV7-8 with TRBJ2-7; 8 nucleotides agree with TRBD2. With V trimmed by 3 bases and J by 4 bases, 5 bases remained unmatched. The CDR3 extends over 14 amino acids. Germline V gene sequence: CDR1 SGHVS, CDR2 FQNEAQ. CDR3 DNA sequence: TGTGCCAGCAGCTTTGGTAGCGGGATTTACGAGCAGTACTTC. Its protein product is CASSFGSGIYEQYF.

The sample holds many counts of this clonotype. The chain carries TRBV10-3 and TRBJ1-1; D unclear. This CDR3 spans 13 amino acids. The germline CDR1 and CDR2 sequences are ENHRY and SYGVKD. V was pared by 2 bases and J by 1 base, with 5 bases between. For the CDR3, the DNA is TGTGCCATCAGTGAGAACGGGAACACTGAAGCTTTCTTT. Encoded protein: CAISENGNTEAFF.

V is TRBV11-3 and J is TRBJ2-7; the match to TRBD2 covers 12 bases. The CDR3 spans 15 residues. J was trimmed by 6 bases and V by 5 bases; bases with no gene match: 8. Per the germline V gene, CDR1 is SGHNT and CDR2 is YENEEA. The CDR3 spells CASSPRLAGASEQYF. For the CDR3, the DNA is TGTGCCAGCAGCCCCAGACTAGCGGGAGCGTCCGAGCAGTACTTC.

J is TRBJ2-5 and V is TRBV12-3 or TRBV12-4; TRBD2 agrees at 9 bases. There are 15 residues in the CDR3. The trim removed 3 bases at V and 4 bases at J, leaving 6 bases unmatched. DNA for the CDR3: TGTGCCAGCAGTTTTCGGCTAGCGGGACTAGAGACCCAGTACTTC. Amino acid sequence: CASSFRLAGLETQYF.

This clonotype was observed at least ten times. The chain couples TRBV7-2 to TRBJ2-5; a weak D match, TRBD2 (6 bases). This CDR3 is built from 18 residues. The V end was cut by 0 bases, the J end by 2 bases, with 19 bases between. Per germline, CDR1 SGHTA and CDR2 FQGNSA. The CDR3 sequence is CASSLAAIFGGKQETQYF. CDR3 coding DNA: TGTGCCAGCAGCTTAGCGGCTATATTCGGGGGTAAACAAGAGACCCAGTACTTC. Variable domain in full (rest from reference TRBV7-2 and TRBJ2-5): GAGVSQSPSNKVTEKGKDVELRCDPISGHTALYWYRQSLGQGLEFLIYFQGNSAPDKSGLPSDRFSAERTGGSVSTLTIQRTQQEDSAVYLCASSLAAIFGGKQETQYFGPGTRLLVL.

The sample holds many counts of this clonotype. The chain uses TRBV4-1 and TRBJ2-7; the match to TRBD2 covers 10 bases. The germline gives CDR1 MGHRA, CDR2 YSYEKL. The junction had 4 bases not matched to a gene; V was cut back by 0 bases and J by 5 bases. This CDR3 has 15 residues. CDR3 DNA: TGCGCCAGCAGCCAAGATGGGACTAGCGATGACGAGCAGTACTTC. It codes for CASSQDGTSDDEQYF.

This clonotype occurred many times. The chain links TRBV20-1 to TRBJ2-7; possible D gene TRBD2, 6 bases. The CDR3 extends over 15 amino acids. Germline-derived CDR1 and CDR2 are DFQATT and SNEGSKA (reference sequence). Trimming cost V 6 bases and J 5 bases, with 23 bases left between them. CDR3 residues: CSANDRGQGGHEQYF. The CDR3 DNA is TGCAGTGCCAACGACCGGGGCCAGGGAGGCCACGAGCAGTACTTC.

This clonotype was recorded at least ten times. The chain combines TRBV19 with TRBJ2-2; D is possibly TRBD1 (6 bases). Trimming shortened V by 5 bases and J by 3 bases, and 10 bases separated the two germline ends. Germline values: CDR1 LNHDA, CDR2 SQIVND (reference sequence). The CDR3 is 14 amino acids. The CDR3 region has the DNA TGTGCCAGTAGTTTCTGGGGGCACACCGGGGAGCTGTTTTTT. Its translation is CASSFWGHTGELFF.

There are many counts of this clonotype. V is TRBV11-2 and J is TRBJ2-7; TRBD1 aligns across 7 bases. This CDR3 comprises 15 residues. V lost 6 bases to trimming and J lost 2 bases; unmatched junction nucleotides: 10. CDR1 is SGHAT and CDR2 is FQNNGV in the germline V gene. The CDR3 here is CASRKRQGSTYEQYF. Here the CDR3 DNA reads TGTGCCAGCAGGAAAAGACAGGGATCCACCTACGAGCAGTACTTC.

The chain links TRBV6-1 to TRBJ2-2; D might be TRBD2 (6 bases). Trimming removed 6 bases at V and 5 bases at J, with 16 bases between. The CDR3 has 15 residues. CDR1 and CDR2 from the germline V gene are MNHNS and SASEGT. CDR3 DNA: TGTGCCAGCAGCTTCGTCGGGAGCTGGACCGGGGAGCTGTTTTTT. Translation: CASSFVGSWTGELFF.

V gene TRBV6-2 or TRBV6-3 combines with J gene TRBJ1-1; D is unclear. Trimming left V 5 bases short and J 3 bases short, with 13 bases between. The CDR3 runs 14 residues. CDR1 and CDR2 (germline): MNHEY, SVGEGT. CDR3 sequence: CASSRRLKDTEAFF. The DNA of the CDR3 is TGTGCCAGCAGTCGACGACTCAAGGACACTGAAGCTTTCTTT.

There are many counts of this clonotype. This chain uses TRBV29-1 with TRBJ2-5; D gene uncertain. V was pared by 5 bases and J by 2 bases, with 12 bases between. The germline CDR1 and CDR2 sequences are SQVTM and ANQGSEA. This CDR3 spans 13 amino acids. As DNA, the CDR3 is TGCAGCGTTTTCAGGTTAGGGCAAGAGACCCAGTACTTC. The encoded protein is CSVFRLGQETQYF.

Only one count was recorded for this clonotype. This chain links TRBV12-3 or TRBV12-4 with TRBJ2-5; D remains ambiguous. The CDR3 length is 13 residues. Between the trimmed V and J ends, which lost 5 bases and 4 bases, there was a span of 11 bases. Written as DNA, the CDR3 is TGTGCCAGCAGTAAAAACAGCAGAGAGACCCAGTACTTC. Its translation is CASSKNSRETQYF.

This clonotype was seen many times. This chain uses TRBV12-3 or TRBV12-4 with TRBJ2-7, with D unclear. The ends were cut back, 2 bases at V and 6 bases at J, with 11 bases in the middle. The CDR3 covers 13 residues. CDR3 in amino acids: CASSLFSEAEQYF. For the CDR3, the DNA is TGTGCCAGCAGTTTATTTTCAGAAGCCGAGCAGTACTTC.

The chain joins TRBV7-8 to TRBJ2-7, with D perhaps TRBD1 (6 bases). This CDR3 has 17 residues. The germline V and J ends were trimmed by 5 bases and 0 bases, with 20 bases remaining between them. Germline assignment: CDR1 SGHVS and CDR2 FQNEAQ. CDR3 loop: CASSQRIGQWSSYEQYF. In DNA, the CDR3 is TGTGCCAGCAGCCAACGGATAGGACAGTGGAGCTCCTACGAGCAGTACTTC.

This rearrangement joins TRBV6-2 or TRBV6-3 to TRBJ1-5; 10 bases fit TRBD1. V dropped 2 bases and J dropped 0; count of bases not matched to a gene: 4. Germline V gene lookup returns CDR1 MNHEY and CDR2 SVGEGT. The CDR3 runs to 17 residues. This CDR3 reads CASSYKGTGDSNQPQHF. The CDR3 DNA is TGTGCCAGCAGTTACAAAGGGACAGGGGATAGCAATCAGCCCCAGCATTTT.

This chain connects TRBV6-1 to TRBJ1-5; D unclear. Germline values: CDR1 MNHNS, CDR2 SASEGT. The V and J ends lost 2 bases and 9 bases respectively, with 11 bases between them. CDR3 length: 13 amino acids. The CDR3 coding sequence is TGTGCCAGCAGTGAAATAGTAGAATTGCCCCAGCATTTT. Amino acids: CASSEIVELPQHF.

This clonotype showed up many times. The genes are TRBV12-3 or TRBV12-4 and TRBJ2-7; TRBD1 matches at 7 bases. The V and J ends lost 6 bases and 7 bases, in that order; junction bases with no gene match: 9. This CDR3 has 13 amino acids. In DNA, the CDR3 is TGTGCCAGCAGCCATGGGGCAGGGGGAGAGCAGTACTTC. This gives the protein CASSHGAGGEQYF.

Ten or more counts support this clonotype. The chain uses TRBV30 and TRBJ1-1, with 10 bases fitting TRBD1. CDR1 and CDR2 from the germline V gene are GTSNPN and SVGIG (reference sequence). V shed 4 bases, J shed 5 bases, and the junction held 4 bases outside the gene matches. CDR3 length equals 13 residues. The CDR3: CAWTPGQGTEAFF. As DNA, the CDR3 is TGTGCCTGGACCCCGGGACAGGGGACTGAAGCTTTCTTT. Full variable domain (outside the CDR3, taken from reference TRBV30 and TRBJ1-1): SQTIHQWPATLVQPVGSPLSLECTVEGTSNPNLYWYRQAAGRGLQLLFYSVGIGQISSEVPQNLSASRPQDRQFILSSKKLLLSDSGFYLCAWTPGQGTEAFFGQGTRLTVV.

CDR3 region: CASSFGGLGTEAFF. The CDR3 bases are TGTGCCAGCAGCTTCGGAGGGTTGGGCACTGAAGCTTTCTTT. This chain uses TRBV7-9 with TRBJ1-1; D is unclear. Germline-derived CDR1 and CDR2 are SEHNR and FQNEAQ (reference sequence). The CDR3 is 14 residues long. The V end was cut by 3 bases, the J end by 4 bases, with 12 bases between.

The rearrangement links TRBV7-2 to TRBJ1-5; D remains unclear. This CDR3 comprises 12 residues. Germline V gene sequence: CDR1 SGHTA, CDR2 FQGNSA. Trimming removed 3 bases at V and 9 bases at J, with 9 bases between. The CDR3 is CASSFSDGPQHF. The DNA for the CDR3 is TGTGCCAGCAGCTTCAGTGACGGGCCCCAGCATTTT.

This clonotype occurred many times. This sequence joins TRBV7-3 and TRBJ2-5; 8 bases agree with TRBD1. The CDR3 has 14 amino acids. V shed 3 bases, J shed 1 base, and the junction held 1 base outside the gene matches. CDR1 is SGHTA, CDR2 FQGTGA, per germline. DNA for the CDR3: TGTGCCAGCAGCTTTGGACAGGGCCAAGAGACCCAGTACTTC. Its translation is CASSFGQGQETQYF.

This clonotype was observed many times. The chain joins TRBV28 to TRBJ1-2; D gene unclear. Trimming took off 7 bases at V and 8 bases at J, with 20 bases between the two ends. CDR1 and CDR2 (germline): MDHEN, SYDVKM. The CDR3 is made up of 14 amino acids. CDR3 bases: TGTGCCAGCAATATCAAGGAACTATGGGAGGGCTACACCTTC. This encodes CASNIKELWEGYTF.

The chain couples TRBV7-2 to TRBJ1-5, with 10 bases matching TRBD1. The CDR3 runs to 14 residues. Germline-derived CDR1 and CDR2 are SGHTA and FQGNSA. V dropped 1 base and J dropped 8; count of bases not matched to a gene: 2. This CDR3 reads CASSLGTGGEPQHF. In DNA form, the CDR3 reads TGTGCCAGCAGCTTAGGGACAGGGGGTGAGCCCCAGCATTTT.

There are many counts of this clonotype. The CDR3 sequence is CASSFVADATDTQYF. For the CDR3, the DNA is TGTGCCAGCAGTTTCGTGGCGGACGCGACAGATACGCAGTATTTT. The genes are TRBV12-3 or TRBV12-4 and TRBJ2-3; the D is unclear. The V end was cut by 3 bases, the J end by 3 bases, with 13 bases between. The CDR3 runs to 15 residues.

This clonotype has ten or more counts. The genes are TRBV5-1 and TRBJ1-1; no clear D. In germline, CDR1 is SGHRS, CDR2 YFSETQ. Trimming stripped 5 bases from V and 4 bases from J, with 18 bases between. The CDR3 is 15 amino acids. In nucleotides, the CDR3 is TGCGCCAGCAGGGCTCAGCTGAGCCGGGGCACTGAAGCTTTCTTT. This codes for CASRAQLSRGTEAFF.